This TCR beta chain was identified in a study of CD8+ T cells in alopecia areata. Across the whole study: Treated patients were dosed with oral tofacitinib, taking 5 to 10 mg twice daily. Scoring treated patients' severity relied on the percentage of scalp area affected.

This clone came up a few times. Its specificity is unknown. Findings and caveats of the study: Lesional tissue from the scalp (especially in alopecia totalis/universalis) showed higher clonality than normal scalp. Sequenced scalp T cells also include alphabeta T cells resident in normal skin.

V was pared by 7 bases and J by 0 bases, with 16 bases between. The CDR3 spans 15 residues. Germline CDR1 and CDR2: ENHRY and SYGVKD. Documented treatment: oral pan-JAK inhibitor, 5-10 mg twice daily. RNA extraction was followed by reverse transcription into cDNA, which acted as the sequencing template. Sequenced by immunoSEQ multiplex PCR; TCRdb stores in-frame clones only, minus some. The sample carries about 200,000 clones, around 65% recorded once. The chain has TRBV10-3 and TRBJ2-7, with D possibly being TRBD1 (6 bases). Sequencing was performed on CD4+ T cells sorted from blood, taken at week 4, from a patient treated with tofacitinib. The TCR comes from a human donor with alopecia areata. For the CDR3, the DNA is TGTGCCATCACCAAAAGGCAGGGGAGCTCCTACGAGCAGTACTTC. It codes for CAITKRQGSSYEQYF.